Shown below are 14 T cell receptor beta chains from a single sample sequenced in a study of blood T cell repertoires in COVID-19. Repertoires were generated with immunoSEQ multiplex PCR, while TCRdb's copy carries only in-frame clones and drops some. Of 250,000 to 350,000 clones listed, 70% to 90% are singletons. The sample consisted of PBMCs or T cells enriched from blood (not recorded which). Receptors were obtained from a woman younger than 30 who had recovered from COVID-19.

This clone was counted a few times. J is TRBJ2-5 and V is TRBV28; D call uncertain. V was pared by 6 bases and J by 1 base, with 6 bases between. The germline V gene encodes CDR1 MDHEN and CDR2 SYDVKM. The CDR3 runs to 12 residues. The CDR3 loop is CASSILQETQYF. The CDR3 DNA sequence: TGTGCCAGCAGCATACTCCAAGAGACCCAGTACTTC.

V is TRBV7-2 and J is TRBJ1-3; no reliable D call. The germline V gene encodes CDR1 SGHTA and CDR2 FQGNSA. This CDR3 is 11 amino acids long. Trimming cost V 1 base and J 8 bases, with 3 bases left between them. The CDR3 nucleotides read TGTGCCAGCAGCTTAGGAGACACCATATATTTT. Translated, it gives CASSLGDTIYF. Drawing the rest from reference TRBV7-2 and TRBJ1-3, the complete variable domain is GAGVSQSPSNKVTEKGKDVELRCDPISGHTALYWYRQSLGQGLEFLIYFQGNSAPDKSGLPSDRFSAERTGGSVSTLTIQRTQQEDSAVYLCASSLGDTIYFGEGSWLTVV.

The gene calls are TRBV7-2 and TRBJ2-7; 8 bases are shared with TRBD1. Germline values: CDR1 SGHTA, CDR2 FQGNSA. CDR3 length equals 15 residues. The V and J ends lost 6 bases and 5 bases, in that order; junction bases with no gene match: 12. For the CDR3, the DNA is TGTGCCAGCAGACAACCAGGGGGCCCCCTTCACGAGCAGTACTTC. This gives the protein CASRQPGGPLHEQYF. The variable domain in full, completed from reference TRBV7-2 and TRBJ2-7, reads GAGVSQSPSNKVTEKGKDVELRCDPISGHTALYWYRQSLGQGLEFLIYFQGNSAPDKSGLPSDRFSAERTGGSVSTLTIQRTQQEDSAVYLCASRQPGGPLHEQYFGPGTRLTVT.

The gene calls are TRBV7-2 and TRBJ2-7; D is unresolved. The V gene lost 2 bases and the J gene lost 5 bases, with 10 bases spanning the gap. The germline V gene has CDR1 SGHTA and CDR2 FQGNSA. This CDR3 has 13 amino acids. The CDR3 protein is CASSLISLHEQYF. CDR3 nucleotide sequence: TGTGCCAGCAGCTTAATTAGCCTCCACGAGCAGTACTTC.

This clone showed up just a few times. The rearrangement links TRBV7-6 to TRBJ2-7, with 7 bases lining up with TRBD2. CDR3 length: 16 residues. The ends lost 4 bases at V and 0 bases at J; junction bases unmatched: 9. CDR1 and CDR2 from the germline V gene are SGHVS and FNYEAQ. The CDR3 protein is CASSSASGGSSYEQYF. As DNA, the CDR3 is TGTGCCAGCAGCTCCGCTAGCGGAGGAAGCTCCTACGAGCAGTACTTC.

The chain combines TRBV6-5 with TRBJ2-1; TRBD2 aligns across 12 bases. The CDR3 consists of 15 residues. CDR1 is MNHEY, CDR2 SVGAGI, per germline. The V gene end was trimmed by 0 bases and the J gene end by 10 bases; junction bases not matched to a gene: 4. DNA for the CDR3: TGTGCCAGCAGTTACTCGAGGACTAGCGGGAACGAGCAGTTCTTC. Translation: CASSYSRTSGNEQFF.

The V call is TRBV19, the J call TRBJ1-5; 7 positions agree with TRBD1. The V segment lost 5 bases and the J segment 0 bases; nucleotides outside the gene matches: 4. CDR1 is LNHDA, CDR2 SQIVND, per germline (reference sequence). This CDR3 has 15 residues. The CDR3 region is CASSWTGLSNQPQHF. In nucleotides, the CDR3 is TGTGCCAGTAGTTGGACAGGCCTTAGCAATCAGCCCCAGCATTTT.

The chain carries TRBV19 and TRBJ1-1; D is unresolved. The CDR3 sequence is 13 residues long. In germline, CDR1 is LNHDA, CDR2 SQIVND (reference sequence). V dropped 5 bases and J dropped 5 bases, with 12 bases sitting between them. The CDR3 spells CASSVGSGTEAFF. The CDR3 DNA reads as TGTGCCAGTAGTGTAGGGAGTGGGACTGAAGCTTTCTTT.

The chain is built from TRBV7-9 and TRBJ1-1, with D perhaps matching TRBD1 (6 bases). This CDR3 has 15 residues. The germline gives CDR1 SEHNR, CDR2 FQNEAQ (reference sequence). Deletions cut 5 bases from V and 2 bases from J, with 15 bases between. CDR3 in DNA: TGTGCCAGCAGCCCGTCGTGGGGGCTAAACACTGAAGCTTTCTTT. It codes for CASSPSWGLNTEAFF. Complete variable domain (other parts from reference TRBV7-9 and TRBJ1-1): DTGVSQNPRHKITKRGQNVTFRCDPISEHNRLYWYRQTLGQGPEFLTYFQNEAQLEKSRLLSDRFSAERPKGSFSTLEIQRTEQGDSAMYLCASSPSWGLNTEAFFGQGTRLTVV.

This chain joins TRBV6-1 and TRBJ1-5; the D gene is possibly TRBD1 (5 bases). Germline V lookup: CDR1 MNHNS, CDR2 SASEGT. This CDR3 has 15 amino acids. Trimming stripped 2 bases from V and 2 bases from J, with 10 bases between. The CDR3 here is CASSEQGEGNQPQHF. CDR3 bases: TGTGCCAGCAGTGAACAGGGTGAAGGCAATCAGCCCCAGCATTTT.

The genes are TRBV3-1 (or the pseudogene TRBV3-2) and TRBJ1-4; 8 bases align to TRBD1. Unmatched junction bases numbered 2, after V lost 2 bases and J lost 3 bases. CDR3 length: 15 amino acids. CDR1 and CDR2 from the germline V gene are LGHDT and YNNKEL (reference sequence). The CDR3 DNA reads TGTGCCAGCAGCCAACAGGGGGCGGCTAATGAAAAACTGTTTTTT. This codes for CASSQQGAANEKLFF.

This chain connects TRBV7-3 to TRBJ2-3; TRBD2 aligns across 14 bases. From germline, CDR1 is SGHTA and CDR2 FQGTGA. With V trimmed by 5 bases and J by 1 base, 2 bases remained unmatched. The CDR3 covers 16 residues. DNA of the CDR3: TGTGCCAGCAGCGGGACTAGCGGGAGAGGCACAGATACGCAGTATTTT. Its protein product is CASSGTSGRGTDTQYF.

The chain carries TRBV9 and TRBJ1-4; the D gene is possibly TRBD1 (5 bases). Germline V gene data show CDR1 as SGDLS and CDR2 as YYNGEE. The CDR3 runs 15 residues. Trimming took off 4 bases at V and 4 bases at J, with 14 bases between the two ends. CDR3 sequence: CASSTSGGINEKLFF. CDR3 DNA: TGTGCCAGCAGCACCAGCGGGGGGATTAATGAAAAACTGTTTTTT.

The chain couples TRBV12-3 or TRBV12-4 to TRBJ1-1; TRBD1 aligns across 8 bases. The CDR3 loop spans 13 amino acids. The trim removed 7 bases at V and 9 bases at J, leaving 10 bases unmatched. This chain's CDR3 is CASTLQGALQAFF. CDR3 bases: TGTGCCAGCACCCTCCAGGGGGCCCTTCAAGCTTTCTTT.